This T cell receptor (beta chain) comes out of a study of CD8+CD57+ T cells in acquired aplastic anemia. At the level of the study: For CD4+ cells, healthy donors had an average of approximately 11 million reads.

The use of genomic DNA as template underpinned the TCR beta VDJ and CDR3 profiling. TCRdb ran MiXCR on the reads and lists one entry per CDR3 protein. The data contain about 100,000 distinct CDR3 sequences, less than 65% of them seen just once; the ten biggest clones take up 30% to 35%. As to this clonotype: Its cognate antigen is unknown.

Whole-study results and caveats: Levels of CD8+ Simpson's diversity were not significantly distinct in patients versus controls.

The CDR3 runs to 14 residues. V was cut by 6 bases and J by 0 bases, with 12 bases left in between. Germline lookup yields CDR1 DFQATT and CDR2 SNEGSKA (reference sequence). Input material: sorted CD4+, CD8+, or CD8+CD57+ T cells (not recorded which) from PBMCs. The chain employs TRBV20-1 and TRBJ1-3, with a tentative D call TRBD1 (6 bases). This receptor was identified in a human donor in good health, serving as a control. The CDR3 sequence is CSAEDSYSGNTIYF. The CDR3 DNA reads as TGCAGTGCAGAGGACAGTTACTCTGGAAACACCATATATTTT.